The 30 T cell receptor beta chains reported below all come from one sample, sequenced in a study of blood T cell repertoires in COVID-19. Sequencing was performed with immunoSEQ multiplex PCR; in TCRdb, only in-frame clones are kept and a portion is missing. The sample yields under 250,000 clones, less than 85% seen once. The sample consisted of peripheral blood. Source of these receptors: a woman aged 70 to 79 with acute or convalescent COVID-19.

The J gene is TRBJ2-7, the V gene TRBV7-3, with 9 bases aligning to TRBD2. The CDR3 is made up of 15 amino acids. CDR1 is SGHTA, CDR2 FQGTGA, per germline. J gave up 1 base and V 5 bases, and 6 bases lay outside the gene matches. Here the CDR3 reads CASSTRLAASYEQYF. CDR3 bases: TGTGCCAGCAGCACCCGACTAGCGGCATCCTACGAGCAGTACTTC.

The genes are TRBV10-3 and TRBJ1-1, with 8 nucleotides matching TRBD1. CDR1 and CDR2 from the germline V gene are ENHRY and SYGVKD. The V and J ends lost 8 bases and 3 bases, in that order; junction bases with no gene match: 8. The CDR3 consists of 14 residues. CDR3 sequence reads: CAIGLTGADTEAFF. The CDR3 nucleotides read TGTGCCATCGGTTTGACAGGGGCGGACACTGAAGCTTTCTTT.

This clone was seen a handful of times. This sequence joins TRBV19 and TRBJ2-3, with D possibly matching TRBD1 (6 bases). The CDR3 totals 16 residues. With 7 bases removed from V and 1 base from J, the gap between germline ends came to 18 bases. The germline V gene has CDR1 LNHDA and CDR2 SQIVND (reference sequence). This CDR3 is CASNPLGGVGTDTQYF. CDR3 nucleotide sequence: TGTGCCAGTAACCCACTAGGGGGAGTGGGCACAGATACGCAGTATTTT.

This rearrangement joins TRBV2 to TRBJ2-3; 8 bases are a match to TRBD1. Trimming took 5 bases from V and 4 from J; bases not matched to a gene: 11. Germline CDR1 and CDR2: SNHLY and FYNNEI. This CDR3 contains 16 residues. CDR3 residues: CASSPNRGAKSDTQYF. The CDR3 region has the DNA TGTGCCAGCAGTCCAAACAGGGGGGCGAAGTCAGATACGCAGTATTTT.

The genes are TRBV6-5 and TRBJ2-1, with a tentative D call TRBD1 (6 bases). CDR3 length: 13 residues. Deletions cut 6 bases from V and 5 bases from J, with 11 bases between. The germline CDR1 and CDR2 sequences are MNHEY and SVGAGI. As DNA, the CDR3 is TGTGCCAGCAGATCGGGACACAACAATGAGCAGTTCTTC. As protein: CASRSGHNNEQFF.

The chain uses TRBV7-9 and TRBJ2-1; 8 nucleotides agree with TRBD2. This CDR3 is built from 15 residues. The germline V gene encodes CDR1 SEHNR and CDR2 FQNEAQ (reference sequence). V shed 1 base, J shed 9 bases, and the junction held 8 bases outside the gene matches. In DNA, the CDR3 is TGTGCCAGCAGCTTAGGGGTAGCGGGATGGGTTGAGCAGTTCTTC. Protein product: CASSLGVAGWVEQFF.

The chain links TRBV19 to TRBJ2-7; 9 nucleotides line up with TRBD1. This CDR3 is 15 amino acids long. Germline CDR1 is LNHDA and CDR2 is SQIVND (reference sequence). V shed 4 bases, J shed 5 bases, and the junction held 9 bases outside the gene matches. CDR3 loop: CASSNWDGQGNEQYF. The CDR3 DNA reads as TGTGCCAGTAGTAACTGGGACGGACAGGGGAACGAGCAGTACTTC.

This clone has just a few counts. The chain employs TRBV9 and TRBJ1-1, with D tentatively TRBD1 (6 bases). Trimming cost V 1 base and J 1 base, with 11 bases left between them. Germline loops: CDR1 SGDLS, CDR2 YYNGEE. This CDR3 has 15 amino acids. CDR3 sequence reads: CASSVRGHTNTEAFF. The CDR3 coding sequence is TGTGCCAGCAGCGTACGGGGACACACGAACACTGAAGCTTTCTTT. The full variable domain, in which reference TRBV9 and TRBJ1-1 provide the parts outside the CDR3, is DSGVTQTPKHLITATGQRVTLRCSPRSGDLSVYWYQQSLDQGLQFLIQYYNGEERAKGNILERFSAQQFPDLHSELNLSSLELGDSALYFCASSVRGHTNTEAFFGQGTRLTVV.

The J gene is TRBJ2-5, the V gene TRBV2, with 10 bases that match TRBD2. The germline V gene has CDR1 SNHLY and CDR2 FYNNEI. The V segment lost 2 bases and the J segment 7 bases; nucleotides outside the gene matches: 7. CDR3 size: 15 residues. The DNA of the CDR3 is TGTGCCAGCAGTGAATACAGCGGGAGGGGAGGGACCCAGTACTTC. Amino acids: CASSEYSGRGGTQYF.

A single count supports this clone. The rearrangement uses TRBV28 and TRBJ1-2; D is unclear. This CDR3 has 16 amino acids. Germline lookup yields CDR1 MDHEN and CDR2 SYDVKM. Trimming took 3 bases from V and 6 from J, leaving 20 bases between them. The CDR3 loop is CASSLERPSRGDGYTF. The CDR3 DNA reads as TGTGCCAGCAGTTTGGAAAGGCCCAGCCGTGGAGATGGCTACACCTTC.

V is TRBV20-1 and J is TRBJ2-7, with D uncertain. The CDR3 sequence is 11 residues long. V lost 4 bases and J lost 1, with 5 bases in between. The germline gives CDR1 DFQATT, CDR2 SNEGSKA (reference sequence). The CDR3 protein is CSATPSYEQYF. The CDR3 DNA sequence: TGCAGTGCTACCCCTTCCTACGAGCAGTACTTC.

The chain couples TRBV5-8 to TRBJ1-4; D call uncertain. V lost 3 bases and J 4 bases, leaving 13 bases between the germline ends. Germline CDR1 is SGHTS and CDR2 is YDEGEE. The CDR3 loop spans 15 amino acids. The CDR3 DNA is TGTGCCAGCAGCTCTAGAACCGGAATTAATGAAAAACTGTTTTTT. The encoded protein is CASSSRTGINEKLFF. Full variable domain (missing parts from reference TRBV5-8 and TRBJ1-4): EAGVTQSPTHLIKTRGQQATLRCSPISGHTSVYWYQQALGLGLQFLLWYDEGEERNRGNFPPRFSGRQFPNYSSELNVNALELEDSALYLCASSSRTGINEKLFFGSGTQLSVL.

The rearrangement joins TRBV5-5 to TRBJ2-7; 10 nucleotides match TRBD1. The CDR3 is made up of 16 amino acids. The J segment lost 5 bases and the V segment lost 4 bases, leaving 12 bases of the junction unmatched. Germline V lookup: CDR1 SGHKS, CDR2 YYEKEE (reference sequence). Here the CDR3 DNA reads TGTGCCAGCAGCCCTCGTCGGGACAGGGGTATCCACGAGCAGTACTTC. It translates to CASSPRRDRGIHEQYF. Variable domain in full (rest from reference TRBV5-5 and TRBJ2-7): DAGVTQSPTHLIKTRGQQVTLRCSPISGHKSVSWYQQVLGQGPQFIFQYYEKEERGRGNFPDRFSARQFPNYSSELNVNALLLGDSALYLCASSPRRDRGIHEQYFGPGTRLTVT.

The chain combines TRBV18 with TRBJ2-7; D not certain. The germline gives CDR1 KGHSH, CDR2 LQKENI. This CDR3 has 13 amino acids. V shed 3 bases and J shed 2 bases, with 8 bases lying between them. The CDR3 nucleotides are TGTGCCAGCTCACCGTCAGGAACCTACGAGCAGTACTTC. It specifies CASSPSGTYEQYF. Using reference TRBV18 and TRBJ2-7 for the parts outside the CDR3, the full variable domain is NAGVMQNPRHLVRRRGQEARLRCSPMKGHSHVYWYRQLPEEGLKFMVYLQKENIIDESGMPKERFSAEFPKEGPSILRIQQVVRGDSAAYFCASSPSGTYEQYFGPGTRLTVT.

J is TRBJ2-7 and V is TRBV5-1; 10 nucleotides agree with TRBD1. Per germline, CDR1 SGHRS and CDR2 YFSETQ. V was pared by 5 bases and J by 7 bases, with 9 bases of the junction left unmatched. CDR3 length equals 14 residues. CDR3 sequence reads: CASSPAGTGEEQYF. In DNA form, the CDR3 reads TGCGCCAGCAGTCCCGCCGGGACAGGGGAAGAGCAGTACTTC.

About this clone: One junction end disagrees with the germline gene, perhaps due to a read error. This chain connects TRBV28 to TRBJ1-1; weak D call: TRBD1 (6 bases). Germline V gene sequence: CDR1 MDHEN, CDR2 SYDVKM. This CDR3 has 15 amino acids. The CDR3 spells CASSLWGARNAEAFF. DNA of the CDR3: TGTGCCAGCAGTTTATGGGGGGCCAGGAACGCTGAAGCTTTCTTT.

The CDR3 sequence is CASSSTGVVNTIYF. The CDR3 DNA reads TGTGCCAGCAGTTCTACAGGGGTGGTAAACACCATATATTTT. The rearrangement links TRBV27 to TRBJ1-3; 7 nucleotides match TRBD1. The CDR3 is made up of 14 amino acids. Losses at the gene ends were 4 bases for V and 6 bases for J; bases not matched to a gene: 6. The germline V gene encodes CDR1 MNHEY and CDR2 SMNVEV (reference sequence).

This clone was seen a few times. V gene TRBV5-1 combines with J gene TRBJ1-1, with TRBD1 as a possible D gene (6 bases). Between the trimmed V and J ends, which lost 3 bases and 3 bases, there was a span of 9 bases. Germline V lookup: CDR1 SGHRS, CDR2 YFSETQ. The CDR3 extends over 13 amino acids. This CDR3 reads CASSSEGDTEAFF. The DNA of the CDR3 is TGCGCCAGCAGCTCCGAGGGGGACACTGAAGCTTTCTTT. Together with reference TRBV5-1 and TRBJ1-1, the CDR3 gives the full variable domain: KAGVTQTPRYLIKTRGQQVTLSCSPISGHRSVSWYQQTPGQGLQFLFEYFSETQRNKGNFPGRFSGRQFSNSRSEMNVSTLELGDSALYLCASSSEGDTEAFFGQGTRLTVV.

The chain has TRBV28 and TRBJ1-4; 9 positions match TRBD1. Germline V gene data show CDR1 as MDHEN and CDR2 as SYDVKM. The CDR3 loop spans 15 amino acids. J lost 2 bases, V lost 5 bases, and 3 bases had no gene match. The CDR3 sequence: CASSRQGGTNEKLFF. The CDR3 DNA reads TGTGCCAGCAGTCGACAGGGGGGCACTAATGAAAAACTGTTTTTT. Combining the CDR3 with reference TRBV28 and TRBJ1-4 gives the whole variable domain DVKVTQSSRYLVKRTGEKVFLECVQDMDHENMFWYRQDPGLGLRLIYFSYDVKMKEKGDIPEGYSVSREKKERFSLILESASTNQTSMYLCASSRQGGTNEKLFFGSGTQLSVL.

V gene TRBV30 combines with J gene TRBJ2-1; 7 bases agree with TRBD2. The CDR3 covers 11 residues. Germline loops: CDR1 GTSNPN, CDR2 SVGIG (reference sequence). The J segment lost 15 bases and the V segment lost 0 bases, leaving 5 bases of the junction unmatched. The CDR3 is CAWSVSQRGFF. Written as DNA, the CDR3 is TGTGCCTGGAGTGTTAGTCAGCGGGGGTTCTTC.

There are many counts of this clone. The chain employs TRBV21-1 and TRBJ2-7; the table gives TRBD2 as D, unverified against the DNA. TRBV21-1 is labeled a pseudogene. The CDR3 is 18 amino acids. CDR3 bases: TGTGCCAGCAGCAAATTAAGGGGAGGGGGGCGAAGCTCCTACGAGCAGTACTTC. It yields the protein CASSKLRGGGRSSYEQYF.

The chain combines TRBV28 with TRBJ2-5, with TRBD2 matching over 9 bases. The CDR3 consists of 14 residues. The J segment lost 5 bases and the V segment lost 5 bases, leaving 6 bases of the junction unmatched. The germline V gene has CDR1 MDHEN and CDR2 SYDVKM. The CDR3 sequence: CASSPRSGRETQYF. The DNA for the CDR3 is TGTGCCAGCAGTCCCCGGAGCGGGAGGGAGACCCAGTACTTC. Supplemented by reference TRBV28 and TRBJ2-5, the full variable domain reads DVKVTQSSRYLVKRTGEKVFLECVQDMDHENMFWYRQDPGLGLRLIYFSYDVKMKEKGDIPEGYSVSREKKERFSLILESASTNQTSMYLCASSPRSGRETQYFGPGTRLLVL.

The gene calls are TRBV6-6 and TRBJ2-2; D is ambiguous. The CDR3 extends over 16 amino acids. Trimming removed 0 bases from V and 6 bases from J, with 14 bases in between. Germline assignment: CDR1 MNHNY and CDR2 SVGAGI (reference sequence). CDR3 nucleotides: TGTGCCAGCAGTTACTCGAAGGCGCTTAGCTCCGGGGAGCTGTTTTTT. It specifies CASSYSKALSSGELFF.

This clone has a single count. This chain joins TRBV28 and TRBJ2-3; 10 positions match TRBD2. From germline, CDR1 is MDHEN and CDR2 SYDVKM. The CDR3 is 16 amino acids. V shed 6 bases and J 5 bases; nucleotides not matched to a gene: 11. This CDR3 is CASSPSVAGGEDTQYF. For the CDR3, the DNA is TGTGCCAGCAGCCCCTCCGTAGCGGGAGGAGAAGATACGCAGTATTTT.

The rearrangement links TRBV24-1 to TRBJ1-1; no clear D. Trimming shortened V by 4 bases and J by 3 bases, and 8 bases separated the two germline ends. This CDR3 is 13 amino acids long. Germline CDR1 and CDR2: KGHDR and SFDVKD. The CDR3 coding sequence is TGTGCCACCAGTGAGTCCTCCGACACTGAAGCTTTCTTT. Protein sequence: CATSESSDTEAFF.

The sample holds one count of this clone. The CDR3 sequence: CASSLPSATGSENIQYF. The CDR3 DNA reads as TGTGCCAGCAGCTTACCATCAGCGACAGGGTCCGAGAACATTCAGTACTTC. The V and J genes are TRBV7-2 and TRBJ2-4; the match to TRBD1 covers 7 bases. The CDR3 has 17 residues. Germline assignment: CDR1 SGHTA and CDR2 FQGNSA. V lost 2 bases, J lost 7 bases, and 14 bases stayed unmatched.

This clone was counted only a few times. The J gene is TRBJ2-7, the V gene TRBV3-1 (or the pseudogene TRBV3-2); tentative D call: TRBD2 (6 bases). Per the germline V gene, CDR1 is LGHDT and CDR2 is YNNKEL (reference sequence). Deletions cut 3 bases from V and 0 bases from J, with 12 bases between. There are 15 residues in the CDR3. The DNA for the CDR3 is TGTGCCAGCAGCCAGGATCGGACTATCTCCTACGAGCAGTACTTC. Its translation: CASSQDRTISYEQYF.

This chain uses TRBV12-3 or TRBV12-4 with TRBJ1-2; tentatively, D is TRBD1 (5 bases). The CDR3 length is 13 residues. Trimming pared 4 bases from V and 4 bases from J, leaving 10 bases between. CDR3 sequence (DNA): TGTGCCAGCAGTTACCAGGGAGGCTATGGCTACACCTTC. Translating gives CASSYQGGYGYTF.

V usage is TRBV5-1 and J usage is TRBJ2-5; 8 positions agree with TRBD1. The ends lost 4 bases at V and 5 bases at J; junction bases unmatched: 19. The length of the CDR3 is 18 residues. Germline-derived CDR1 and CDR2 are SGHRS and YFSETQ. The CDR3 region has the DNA TGCGCCAGCAGCCAGGACCGCATCGGGACAGGTCGTGTGGAGACCCAGTACTTC. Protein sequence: CASSQDRIGTGRVETQYF.

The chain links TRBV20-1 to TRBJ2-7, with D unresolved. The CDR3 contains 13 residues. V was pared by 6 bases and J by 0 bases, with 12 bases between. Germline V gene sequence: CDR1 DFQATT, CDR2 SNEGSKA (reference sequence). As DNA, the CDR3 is TGCAGTGCGAGTCAGCGACGCTCCTACGAGCAGTACTTC. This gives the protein CSASQRRSYEQYF.